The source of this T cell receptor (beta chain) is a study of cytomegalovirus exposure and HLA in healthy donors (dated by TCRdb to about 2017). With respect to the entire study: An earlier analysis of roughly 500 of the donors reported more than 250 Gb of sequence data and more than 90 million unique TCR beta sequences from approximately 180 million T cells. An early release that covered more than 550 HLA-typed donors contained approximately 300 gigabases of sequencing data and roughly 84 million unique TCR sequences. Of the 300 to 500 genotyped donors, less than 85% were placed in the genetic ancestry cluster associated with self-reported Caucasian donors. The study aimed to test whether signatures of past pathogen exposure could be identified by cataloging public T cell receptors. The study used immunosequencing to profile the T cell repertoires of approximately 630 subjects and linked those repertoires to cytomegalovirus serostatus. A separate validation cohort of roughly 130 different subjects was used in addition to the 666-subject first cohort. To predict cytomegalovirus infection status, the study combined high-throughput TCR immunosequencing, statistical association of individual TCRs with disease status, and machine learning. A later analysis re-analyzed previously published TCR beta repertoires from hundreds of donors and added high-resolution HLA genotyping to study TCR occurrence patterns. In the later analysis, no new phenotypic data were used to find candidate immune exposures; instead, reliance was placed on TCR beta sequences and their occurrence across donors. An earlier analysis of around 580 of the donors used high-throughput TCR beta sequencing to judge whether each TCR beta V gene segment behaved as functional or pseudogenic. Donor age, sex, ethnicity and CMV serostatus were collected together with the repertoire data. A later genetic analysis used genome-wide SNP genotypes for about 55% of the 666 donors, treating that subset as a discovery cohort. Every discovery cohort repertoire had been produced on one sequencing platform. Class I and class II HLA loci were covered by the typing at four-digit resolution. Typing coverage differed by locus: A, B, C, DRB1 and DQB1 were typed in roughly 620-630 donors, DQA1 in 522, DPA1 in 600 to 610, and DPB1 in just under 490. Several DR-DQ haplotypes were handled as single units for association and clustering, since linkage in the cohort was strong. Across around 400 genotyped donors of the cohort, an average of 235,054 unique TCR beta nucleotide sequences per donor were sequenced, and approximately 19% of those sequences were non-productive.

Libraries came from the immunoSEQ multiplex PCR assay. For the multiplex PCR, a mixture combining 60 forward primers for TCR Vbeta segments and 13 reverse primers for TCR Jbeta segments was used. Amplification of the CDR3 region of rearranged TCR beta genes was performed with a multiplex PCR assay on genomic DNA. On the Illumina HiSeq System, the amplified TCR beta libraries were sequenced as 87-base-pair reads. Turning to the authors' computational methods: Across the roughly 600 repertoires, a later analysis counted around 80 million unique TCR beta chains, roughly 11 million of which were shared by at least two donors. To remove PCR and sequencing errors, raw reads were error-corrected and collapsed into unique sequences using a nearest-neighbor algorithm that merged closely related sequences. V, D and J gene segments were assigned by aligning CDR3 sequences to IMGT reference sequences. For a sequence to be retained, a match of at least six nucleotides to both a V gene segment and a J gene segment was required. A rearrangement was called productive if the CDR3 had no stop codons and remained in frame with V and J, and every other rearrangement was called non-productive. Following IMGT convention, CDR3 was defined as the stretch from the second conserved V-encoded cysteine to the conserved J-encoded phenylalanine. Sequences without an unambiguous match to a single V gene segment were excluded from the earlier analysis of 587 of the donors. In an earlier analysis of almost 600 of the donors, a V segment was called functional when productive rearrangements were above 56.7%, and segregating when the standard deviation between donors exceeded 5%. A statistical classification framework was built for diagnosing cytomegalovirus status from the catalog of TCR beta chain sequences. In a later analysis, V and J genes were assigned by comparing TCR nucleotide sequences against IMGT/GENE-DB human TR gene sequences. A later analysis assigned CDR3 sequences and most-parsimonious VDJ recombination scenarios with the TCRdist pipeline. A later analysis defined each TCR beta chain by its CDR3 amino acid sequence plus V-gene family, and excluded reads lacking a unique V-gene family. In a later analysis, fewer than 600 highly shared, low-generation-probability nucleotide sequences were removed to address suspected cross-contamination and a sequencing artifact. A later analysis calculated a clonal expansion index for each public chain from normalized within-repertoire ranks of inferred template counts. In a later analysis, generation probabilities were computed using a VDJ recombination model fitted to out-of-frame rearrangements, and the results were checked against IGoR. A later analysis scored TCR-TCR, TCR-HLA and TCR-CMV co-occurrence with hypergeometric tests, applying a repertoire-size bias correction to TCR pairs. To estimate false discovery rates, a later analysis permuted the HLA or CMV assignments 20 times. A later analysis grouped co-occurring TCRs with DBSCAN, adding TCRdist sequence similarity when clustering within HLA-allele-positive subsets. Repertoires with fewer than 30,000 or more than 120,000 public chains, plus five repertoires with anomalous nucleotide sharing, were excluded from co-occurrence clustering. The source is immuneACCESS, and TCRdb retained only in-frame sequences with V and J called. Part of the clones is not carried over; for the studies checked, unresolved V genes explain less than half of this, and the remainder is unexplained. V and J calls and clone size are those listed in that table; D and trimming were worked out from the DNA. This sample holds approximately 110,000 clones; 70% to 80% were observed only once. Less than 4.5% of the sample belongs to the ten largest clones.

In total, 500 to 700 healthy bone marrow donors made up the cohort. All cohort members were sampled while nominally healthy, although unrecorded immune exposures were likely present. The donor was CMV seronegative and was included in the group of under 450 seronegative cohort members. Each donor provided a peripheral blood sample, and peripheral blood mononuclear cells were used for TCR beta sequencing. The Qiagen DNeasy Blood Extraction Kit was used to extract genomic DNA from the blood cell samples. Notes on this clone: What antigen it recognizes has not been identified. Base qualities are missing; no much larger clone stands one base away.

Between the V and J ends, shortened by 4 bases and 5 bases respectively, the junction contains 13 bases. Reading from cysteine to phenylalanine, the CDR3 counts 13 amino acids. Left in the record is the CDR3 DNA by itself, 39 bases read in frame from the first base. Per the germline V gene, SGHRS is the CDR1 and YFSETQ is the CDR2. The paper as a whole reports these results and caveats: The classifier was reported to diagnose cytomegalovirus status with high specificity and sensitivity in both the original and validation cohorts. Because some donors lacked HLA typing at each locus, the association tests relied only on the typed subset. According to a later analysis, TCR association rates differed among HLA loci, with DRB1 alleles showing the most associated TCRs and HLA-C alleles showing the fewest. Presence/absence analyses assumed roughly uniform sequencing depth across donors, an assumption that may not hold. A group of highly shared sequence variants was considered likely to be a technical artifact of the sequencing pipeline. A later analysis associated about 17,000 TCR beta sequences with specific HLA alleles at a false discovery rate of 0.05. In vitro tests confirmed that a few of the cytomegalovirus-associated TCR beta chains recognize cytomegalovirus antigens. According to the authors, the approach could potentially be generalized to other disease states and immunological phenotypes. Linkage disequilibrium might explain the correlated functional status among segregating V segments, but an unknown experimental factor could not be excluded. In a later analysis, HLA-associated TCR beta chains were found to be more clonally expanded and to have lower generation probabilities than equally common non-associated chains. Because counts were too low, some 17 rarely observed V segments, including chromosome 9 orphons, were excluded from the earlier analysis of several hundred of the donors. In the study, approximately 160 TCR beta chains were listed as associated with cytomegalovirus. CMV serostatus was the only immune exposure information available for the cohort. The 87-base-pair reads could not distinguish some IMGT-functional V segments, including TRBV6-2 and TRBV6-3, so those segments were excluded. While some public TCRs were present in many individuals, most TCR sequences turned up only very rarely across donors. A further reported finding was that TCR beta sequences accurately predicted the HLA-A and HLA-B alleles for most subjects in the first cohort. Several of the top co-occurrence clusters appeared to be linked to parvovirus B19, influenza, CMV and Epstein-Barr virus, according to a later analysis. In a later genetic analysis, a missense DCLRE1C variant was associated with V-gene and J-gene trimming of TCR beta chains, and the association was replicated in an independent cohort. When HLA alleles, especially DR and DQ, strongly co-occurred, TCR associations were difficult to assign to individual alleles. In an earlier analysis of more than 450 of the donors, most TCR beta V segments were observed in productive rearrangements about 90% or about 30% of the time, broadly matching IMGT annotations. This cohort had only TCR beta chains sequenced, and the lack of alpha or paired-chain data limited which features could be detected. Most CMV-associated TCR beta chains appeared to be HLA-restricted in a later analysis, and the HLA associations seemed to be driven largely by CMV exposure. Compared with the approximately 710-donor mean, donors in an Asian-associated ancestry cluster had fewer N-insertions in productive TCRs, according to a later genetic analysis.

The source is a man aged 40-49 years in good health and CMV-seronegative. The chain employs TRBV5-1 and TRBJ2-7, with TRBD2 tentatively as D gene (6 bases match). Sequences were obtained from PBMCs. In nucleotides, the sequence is TGCGCCAGCAGCCTCGGGGGTCGGGACGAGCAGTACTTC. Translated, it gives CASSLGGRDEQYF. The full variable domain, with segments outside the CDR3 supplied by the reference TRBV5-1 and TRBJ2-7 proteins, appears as KAGVTQTPRYLIKTRGQQVTLSCSPISGHRSVSWYQQTPGQGLQFLFEYFSETQRNKGNFPGRFSGRQFSNSRSEMNVSTLELGDSALYLCASSLGGRDEQYFGPGTRLTVT.